The 19 T cell receptor beta chains presented below share a single source sample, sequenced in a study of blood T cell repertoires in COVID-19. Profiling relied on immunoSEQ multiplex PCR, and the TCRdb table lists in-frame clones only, not all of them. The sample contains about 140,000 clones, about 80% of which appear only once. Source material: peripheral blood. Receptors were obtained from a man between 70 and 80 years old who had recovered from COVID-19.

The gene calls are TRBV18 and TRBJ2-3; a weak D match, TRBD1 (5 bases). The CDR3 contains 13 residues. V was cut by 5 bases and J by 4 bases, with 10 bases left in between. Germline CDR1 KGHSH, CDR2 LQKENI. The CDR3 sequence is CASSVQGADTQYF. CDR3 nucleotide sequence: TGTGCCAGCTCAGTTCAAGGGGCAGATACGCAGTATTTT.

V gene TRBV5-6 combines with J gene TRBJ2-1; TRBD2 agrees at 9 bases. Trimming at V came to 1 base and at J to 7 bases, leaving 9 bases not matched to a gene. The germline V gene has CDR1 SGHDT and CDR2 YYEEEE. This CDR3 has 16 residues. DNA of the CDR3: TGTGCCAGCAGCTTGCTTAGCGGGAGCAGTACTAATGAGCAGTTCTTC. This gives the protein CASSLLSGSSTNEQFF.

The CDR3 DNA follows: TGTGCCAGCAGCGTACAGGCGGGAGGGCCTGATGAGCAGTTCTTC. Encoded protein: CASSVQAGGPDEQFF. The chain recombines TRBV9 with TRBJ2-1; 9 bases map to TRBD2. Trimming at V came to 1 base and at J to 8 bases, leaving 7 bases not matched to a gene. CDR1 and CDR2 (germline): SGDLS, YYNGEE. This CDR3 is built from 15 residues.

This clone was counted only a few times. The gene calls are TRBV6-2 or TRBV6-3 and TRBJ2-7; TRBD2 matches 9 bases. With V trimmed by 2 bases and J by 6 bases, 8 bases remained unmatched. The CDR3 spans 15 residues. Per the germline V gene, CDR1 is MNHEY and CDR2 is SVGEGT. CDR3 bases: TGTGCCAGCAGTTACGAGGCTAGCGGGATGGGCGAGCAGTACTTC. This sequence encodes CASSYEASGMGEQYF.

The J gene is TRBJ2-7, the V gene TRBV7-8, with D perhaps matching TRBD2 (5 bases). Germline values: CDR1 SGHVS, CDR2 FQNEAQ. CDR3 length: 13 amino acids. V gave up 4 bases and J gave up 3 bases, with 10 bases separating them. The CDR3 DNA reads TGTGCCAGCAGCTCGAGGACTGTCTACGAGCAGTACTTC. Protein product: CASSSRTVYEQYF.

This chain joins TRBV18 and TRBJ2-7; TRBD1 agrees at 7 bases. Looked up from germline, CDR1 is KGHSH and CDR2 is LQKENI. CDR3 length: 14 amino acids. V shed 3 bases and J 2 bases; nucleotides not matched to a gene: 4. As DNA, the CDR3 is TGTGCCAGCTCACCTTGGGACAGAGCCTACGAGCAGTACTTC. Protein sequence: CASSPWDRAYEQYF.

This chain links TRBV19 with TRBJ2-7; 8 nucleotides align to TRBD2. The ends lost 5 bases at V and 0 bases at J; junction bases unmatched: 9. The CDR3 runs to 16 residues. Germline CDR1 is LNHDA and CDR2 is SQIVND (reference sequence). CDR3 loop: CASSARGSGASYEQYF. Here the CDR3 DNA reads TGTGCCAGTAGTGCACGAGGTAGCGGGGCCTCCTACGAGCAGTACTTC.

The rearrangement joins TRBV4-1 to TRBJ2-3; 9 nucleotides line up with TRBD1. The CDR3 runs 15 residues. The V gene's germline CDR1 is MGHRA and CDR2 YSYEKL. The junction had 8 bases not matched to a gene; V was cut back by 2 bases and J by 8 bases. The CDR3 region is CASSQPRTGVGTQYF. CDR3 nucleotides: TGCGCCAGCAGCCAACCCAGGACAGGGGTTGGTACGCAGTATTTT.

This clone appeared once. This chain links TRBV27 with TRBJ2-1; D is undetermined. From germline, CDR1 is MNHEY and CDR2 SMNVEV (reference sequence). The CDR3 contains 12 residues. V was pared by 7 bases and J by 5 bases, with 9 bases between. The CDR3 bases are TGTGCCAGCACCAAGCCTAACAATGAGCAGTTCTTC. It codes for CASTKPNNEQFF.

This clone was counted once. The chain couples TRBV13 to TRBJ1-4; D remains ambiguous. Germline loops: CDR1 PRHDT, CDR2 FYEKMQ (reference sequence). Trimming left V 0 bases short and J 2 bases short, with 4 bases between. This CDR3 contains 14 residues. The CDR3 region has the DNA TGTGCCAGCAGCTTAGGGCGGACTAATGAAAAACTGTTTTTT. This sequence encodes CASSLGRTNEKLFF.

The rearrangement links TRBV7-8 to TRBJ2-7; 7 bases align to TRBD2. The CDR3 totals 13 residues. Germline CDR1 is SGHVS and CDR2 is FQNEAQ. The V and J ends lost 5 bases and 6 bases, in that order; junction bases with no gene match: 7. The CDR3 DNA sequence: TGTGCCAGCAGCGGCCGACTAGCACCCGAGCAGTACTTC. It yields the protein CASSGRLAPEQYF.

The count of this clone is one. The chain employs TRBV15 and TRBJ2-5, with D maybe TRBD2 (5 bases). The CDR3 runs to 17 residues. Trimming pared 3 bases from V and 2 bases from J, leaving 19 bases between. Germline CDR1 and CDR2: LNHNV and YYDKDF (reference sequence). The CDR3 coding sequence is TGTGCCACCAGCAGGGGAGTCAGCGGAAGGTGGCAAGAGACCCAGTACTTC. Translation gives CATSRGVSGRWQETQYF.

The chain is built from TRBV27 and TRBJ2-7, with 11 bases that match TRBD2. The germline CDR1 and CDR2 sequences are MNHEY and SMNVEV (reference sequence). The V gene end was trimmed by 9 bases and the J gene end by 4 bases; junction bases not matched to a gene: 20. There are 18 residues in the CDR3. The CDR3 spells CARGRGTSSGRTPYEQYF. DNA for the CDR3: TGTGCCAGGGGGAGGGGGACTTCTAGCGGGAGGACTCCTTACGAGCAGTACTTC.

The chain combines TRBV12-3 or TRBV12-4 with TRBJ1-1, with 8 positions matching TRBD1. V lost 6 bases, J lost 3 bases, and 3 bases stayed unmatched. The CDR3 loop spans 13 amino acids. CDR3 in DNA: TGTGCCAGCAGCGGACAGGGTGACACTGAAGCTTTCTTT. It encodes CASSGQGDTEAFF.

The J gene is TRBJ1-2, the V gene TRBV29-1; TRBD1 matches 10 bases. In germline, CDR1 is SQVTM, CDR2 ANQGSEA. The length of the CDR3 is 14 residues. After removal of 2 bases from V and 8 bases from J, the junction contained 8 bases not matched to a gene. As DNA, the CDR3 is TGCAGCGTTGAACGGGGAGGGACAGGGGTAGGCTACACCTTC. Translating gives CSVERGGTGVGYTF. Full variable domain (remainder filled in from reference TRBV29-1 and TRBJ1-2): SAVISQKPSRDICQRGTSLTIQCQVDSQVTMMFWYRQQPGQSLTLIATANQGSEATYESGFVIDKFPISRPNLTFSTLTVSNMSPEDSSIYLCSVERGGTGVGYTFGSGTRLTVV.

This chain connects TRBV4-1 to TRBJ1-6; no clear D. There are 13 residues in the CDR3. Looked up from germline, CDR1 is MGHRA and CDR2 is YSYEKL. V lost 1 base to trimming and J lost 8 bases, with 6 bases between them. The DNA for the CDR3 is TGCGCCAGCAGCCAAGTCTCGGATTCACCCCTCCACTTT. This codes for CASSQVSDSPLHF.

J is TRBJ2-3 and V is TRBV11-2, with TRBD1 as a possible D gene (5 bases). The CDR3 spans 13 residues. CDR1 is SGHAT, CDR2 FQNNGV, per germline. V shed 0 bases and J shed 4 bases, with 5 bases lying between them. The CDR3 reads CASSLDRADTQYF. DNA of the CDR3: TGTGCCAGCAGCTTAGACAGGGCAGATACGCAGTATTTT.

J is TRBJ2-2 and V is TRBV2, with TRBD2 matching over 9 bases. This CDR3 is built from 15 residues. V lost 9 bases and J lost 3; bases outside the gene matches: 8. Per germline, CDR1 SNHLY and CDR2 FYNNEI. CDR3 sequence reads: CASHGTSRDTGELFF. CDR3 coding DNA: TGTGCCAGTCACGGGACTAGCCGAGACACCGGGGAGCTGTTTTTT.

The chain has TRBV9 and TRBJ1-6, with a possible D match to TRBD1 (5 bases). Germline V lookup: CDR1 SGDLS, CDR2 YYNGEE. The CDR3 sequence is 15 residues long. Trimming took off 0 bases at V and 7 bases at J, with 11 bases between the two ends. The CDR3 DNA is TGTGCCAGCAGCGTAGAGGGGCTTACAAATTCACCCCTCCACTTT. Its translation: CASSVEGLTNSPLHF. The variable domain in full, with the rest retrieved from reference TRBV9 and TRBJ1-6, is DSGVTQTPKHLITATGQRVTLRCSPRSGDLSVYWYQQSLDQGLQFLIQYYNGEERAKGNILERFSAQQFPDLHSELNLSSLELGDSALYFCASSVEGLTNSPLHFGNGTRLTVT.